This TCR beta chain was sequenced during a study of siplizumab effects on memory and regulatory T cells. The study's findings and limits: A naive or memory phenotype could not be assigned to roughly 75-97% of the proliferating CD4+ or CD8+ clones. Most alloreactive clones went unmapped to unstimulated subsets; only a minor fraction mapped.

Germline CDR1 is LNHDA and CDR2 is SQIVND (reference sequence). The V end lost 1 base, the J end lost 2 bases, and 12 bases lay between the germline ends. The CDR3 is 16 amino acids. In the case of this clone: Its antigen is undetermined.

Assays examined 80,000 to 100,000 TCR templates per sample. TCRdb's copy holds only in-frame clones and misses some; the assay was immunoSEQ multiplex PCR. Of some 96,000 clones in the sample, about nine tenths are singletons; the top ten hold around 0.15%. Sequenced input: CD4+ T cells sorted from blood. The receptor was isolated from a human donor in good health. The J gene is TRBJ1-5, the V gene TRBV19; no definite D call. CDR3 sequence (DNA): TGTGCCAGTAGTATAGGCGGAATCGGGGGCAATCAGCCCCAGCATTTT. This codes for CASSIGGIGGNQPQHF. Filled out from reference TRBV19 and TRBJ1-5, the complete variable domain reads DGGITQSPKYLFRKEGQNVTLSCEQNLNHDAMYWYRQDPGQGLRLIYYSQIVNDFQKGDIAEGYSVSREKKESFPLTVTSAQKNPTAFYLCASSIGGIGGNQPQHFGDGTRLSIL.